This paragraph covers one T cell receptor (beta chain) sequence. The antigen is undetermined. Germline trimming cut 5 bases from V and 3 bases from J; bases unmatched to any gene: 6. The germline gives CDR1 SGHAT, CDR2 FQNNGV. This CDR3 comprises 17 residues. The record originates from a study of T cell repertoires in cytomegalovirus infection. Study-level points and caveats: Within the response measured ex vivo, HLA-C-restricted CMV-specific TCR beta clonotypes were dominant.

TCRdb itself ran the reads through MiXCR, one entry per CDR3 protein. The data contain a few hundred thousand distinct CDR3 sequences, 17% of them singletons. The material sequenced was PBMCs. This clonotype originated in a human donor in good health (CMV status not recorded). Some clones in this sample may be carry-over from other donors' samples. The rearrangement joins TRBV11-2 to TRBJ2-3; 15 bases agree with TRBD2. The CDR3 region is CASSRTSGGGLTDTQYF. For the CDR3, the DNA is TGTGCCAGCAGCCGGACTAGCGGGGGGGGGTTGACAGATACGCAGTATTTT. The whole variable domain, filled in from reference TRBV11-2 and TRBJ2-3, reads EAGVAQSPRYKIIEKRQSVAFWCNPISGHATLYWYQQILGQGPKLLIQFQNNGVVDDSQLPKDRFSAERLKGVDSTLKIQPAKLEDSAVYLCASSRTSGGGLTDTQYFGPGTRLTVL.